The next 26 T cell receptor beta chains were all read from a single sample in a study of CD8 T cells in Susac syndrome. Reverse transcription of roughly 0.45 to 1 ug RNA used random hexamers. One entry per CDR3 protein results from TCRdb running MiXCR on the immunoSEQ multiplex PCR reads. Of 84,000 or so distinct CDR3 sequences in the sample, over 85% are singletons; the top ten hold approximately 1%. Sample: CD8+ T cells from PBMCs. These receptors were obtained from a human donor with Susac syndrome.

The CDR3 bases are TGTGCCAGCAGCCCACGAAGCGGTTCCTACGAGCAGTACTTC. It specifies CASSPRSGSYEQYF. The chain combines TRBV9 with TRBJ2-7, with D tentatively TRBD2 (5 bases). This CDR3 is 14 amino acids long. CDR1 and CDR2 (germline): SGDLS, YYNGEE. V lost 4 bases and J lost 1, with 12 bases in between.

V and J are TRBV29-1 and TRBJ1-2, with D possibly TRBD1 on 5 matching bases. V was cut by 1 base and J by 1 base, with 13 bases left in between. CDR3 length equals 15 residues. From germline, CDR1 is SQVTM and CDR2 ANQGSEA. The CDR3 is CSVEGWRGGNYGYTF. For the CDR3, the DNA is TGCAGCGTTGAAGGGTGGAGGGGTGGTAACTATGGCTACACCTTC.

V and J are TRBV27 and TRBJ2-7; TRBD2 matches at 9 bases. The trim removed 1 base at V and 2 bases at J, leaving 3 bases unmatched. From germline, CDR1 is MNHEY and CDR2 SMNVEV (reference sequence). The CDR3 extends over 15 amino acids. CDR3 protein: CASSLYAGGTYEQYF. The CDR3 DNA reads TGTGCCAGCAGTTTATACGCGGGAGGGACCTACGAGCAGTACTTC.

The rearrangement uses TRBV27 and TRBJ2-5; D gene ambiguous. Germline assignment: CDR1 MNHEY and CDR2 SMNVEV (reference sequence). V was clipped by 1 base and J by 7 bases, with 4 bases between them. The CDR3 is 11 residues long. CDR3 DNA sequence: TGTGCCAGCAGTTTATGGGGGACCCAGTACTTC. It translates to CASSLWGTQYF.

The gene calls are TRBV9 and TRBJ2-5; no reliable D call. This CDR3 spans 15 amino acids. Germline V lookup: CDR1 SGDLS, CDR2 YYNGEE. V was clipped by 0 bases and J by 5 bases, with 14 bases between them. DNA for the CDR3: TGTGCCAGCAGCGTAGTGGCTAGTATGCGGGAGACCCAGTACTTC. Residues: CASSVVASMRETQYF.

V and J are TRBV14 and TRBJ2-3; no clear D. The CDR3 has 14 residues. The V gene lost 2 bases and the J gene lost 5 bases, with 11 bases spanning the gap. CDR1 and CDR2 from the germline V gene are SGHDN and FVKESK. For the CDR3, the DNA is TGTGCCAGCAGCCAAACATCTTGGGGAGATACGCAGTATTTT. It codes for CASSQTSWGDTQYF.

The chain has TRBV15 and TRBJ1-2; 10 bases agree with TRBD1. Germline V gives CDR1 LNHNV, CDR2 YYDKDF (reference sequence). This CDR3 is built from 12 residues. With V trimmed by 10 bases and J by 5 bases, 4 bases remained unmatched. CDR3 loop: CASGDRGYGYTF. DNA of the CDR3: TGTGCCAGTGGGGACAGGGGATATGGCTACACCTTC.

Here the CDR3 reads CASSPSGVNFEQFF. For the CDR3, the DNA is TGTGCCAGCAGTCCCAGCGGGGTCAACTTTGAGCAGTTCTTC. The chain has TRBV12-3 or TRBV12-4 and TRBJ2-1, with 7 positions matching TRBD2. Trimming took 5 bases from V and 9 from J; bases not matched to a gene: 10. The CDR3 consists of 14 residues.

The gene calls are TRBV7-8 and TRBJ2-7; 14 nucleotides line up with TRBD2. V lost 5 bases and J lost 2; bases outside the gene matches: 11. Per the germline V gene, CDR1 is SGHVS and CDR2 is FQNEAQ. This CDR3 comprises 18 residues. CDR3 sequence reads: CASSRGLAGGPITYEQYF. The CDR3 DNA sequence: TGTGCCAGCAGCCGCGGACTAGCGGGGGGCCCGATAACCTACGAGCAGTACTTC.

This clonotype was observed a handful of times. J is TRBJ2-1 and V is TRBV29-1; D may be TRBD1 (6 bases). V was pared by 2 bases and J by 7 bases, with 9 bases between. CDR1 and CDR2 from the germline V gene are SQVTM and ANQGSEA. This CDR3 has 12 amino acids. CDR3 nucleotides: TGCAGCGTTGAAACAGGGACAAATGAGCAGTTCTTC. This codes for CSVETGTNEQFF.

The J gene is TRBJ2-5, the V gene TRBV6-6; a possible D gene is TRBD1 (6 bases). CDR1 is MNHNY and CDR2 is SVGAGI in the germline V gene (reference sequence). Trimming shortened V by 4 bases and J by 4 bases, and 13 bases separated the two germline ends. The CDR3 spans 14 residues. The CDR3 bases are TGTGCCAGCAGTTCCGCAGGGGTCGGAGAGACCCAGTACTTC. Its protein is CASSSAGVGETQYF.

This clonotype is a singleton in its sample. The chain links TRBV4-1 to TRBJ2-5; no clear D. Germline CDR1 is MGHRA and CDR2 is YSYEKL. The CDR3 is made up of 13 amino acids. Trimming took 4 bases from V and 2 from J, leaving 8 bases between them. The CDR3 loop reads CASSLTPQETQYF. The CDR3 DNA reads TGCGCCAGCAGCCTGACACCTCAAGAGACCCAGTACTTC.

The V gene is TRBV27, the J gene TRBJ2-3; D remains ambiguous. CDR3 length equals 11 residues. Trimming stripped 4 bases from V and 5 bases from J, with 4 bases between. CDR1 is MNHEY, CDR2 SMNVEV, per germline (reference sequence). The DNA for the CDR3 is TGTGCCAGCAGTTCCCAAGATACGCAGTATTTT. Protein product: CASSSQDTQYF.

The chain carries TRBV24-1 and TRBJ2-3, with D uncertain. The CDR3 loop spans 14 amino acids. The germline CDR1 and CDR2 sequences are KGHDR and SFDVKD. V lost 3 bases and J lost 6, with 12 bases in between. CDR3 coding DNA: TGTGCCACCAGTGATGAAACGCAGCCCGATACGCAGTATTTT. Its translation: CATSDETQPDTQYF.

The chain couples TRBV29-1 to TRBJ2-1, with D perhaps TRBD2 (5 bases). Germline V lookup: CDR1 SQVTM, CDR2 ANQGSEA. The CDR3 is made up of 12 amino acids. Deletions cut 1 base from V and 10 bases from J, with 11 bases between. CDR3 nucleotides: TGCAGCGTTGAAGGCCTTGGACTCGAGCAGTTCTTC. This sequence encodes CSVEGLGLEQFF.

This clonotype came up a few times. V and J are TRBV7-9 and TRBJ2-1; D tentatively reads TRBD1 or TRBD2 (5 bases each). The CDR3 extends over 11 amino acids. V lost 5 bases, J lost 9 bases, and 8 bases lay in between. Germline CDR1 reads SEHNR; CDR2 reads FQNEAQ (reference sequence). CDR3 nucleotide sequence: TGTGCCAGCAGCCCTGGGGGTGAGCAGTTCTTC. As protein: CASSPGGEQFF.

The sample holds one count of this clonotype. DNA for the CDR3: TGTGCCACCAGCGATCGCATGGAAGGTACGCAGTATTTT. Its translation is CATSDRMEGTQYF. The chain is built from TRBV15 and TRBJ2-3; D unresolved. Germline values: CDR1 LNHNV, CDR2 YYDKDF (reference sequence). The V gene lost 5 bases and the J gene lost 8 bases, with 14 bases spanning the gap. This CDR3 spans 13 amino acids. The variable domain in full, completed from reference TRBV15 and TRBJ2-3, reads DAMVIQNPRYQVTQFGKPVTLSCSQTLNHNVMYWYQQKSSQAPKLLFHYYDKDFNNEADTPDNFQSRRPNTSFCFLDIRSPGLGDTAMYLCATSDRMEGTQYFGPGTRLTVL.

This chain links TRBV29-1 with TRBJ2-3; D not resolved. In germline, CDR1 is SQVTM, CDR2 ANQGSEA. There are 10 residues in the CDR3. Trimming cost V 2 bases and J 7 bases, with 4 bases left between them. The CDR3: CSVESNTQYF. The CDR3 DNA reads TGCAGCGTTGAATCGAATACGCAGTATTTT.

The V and J genes are TRBV5-6 and TRBJ2-7; 8 bases align to TRBD2. This CDR3 is built from 15 residues. J gave up 2 bases and V 3 bases, and 7 bases lay outside the gene matches. Germline CDR1 is SGHDT and CDR2 is YYEEEE. This CDR3 reads CASSSLAGQTYEQYF. DNA of the CDR3: TGTGCCAGCAGCTCATTAGCGGGGCAAACCTACGAGCAGTACTTC.

V and J are TRBV13 and TRBJ2-1, with D possibly matching TRBD1 (7 bases). This CDR3 is built from 15 residues. Germline assignment: CDR1 PRHDT and CDR2 FYEKMQ (reference sequence). Trimming left V 2 bases short and J 5 bases short, with 13 bases between. The CDR3, as DNA: TGTGCCAGCAGCTTAAGGAGGGGGCCTGACAATGAGCAGTTCTTC. Its translation is CASSLRRGPDNEQFF.

The chain couples TRBV5-1 to TRBJ1-2; D possibly corresponds to TRBD1 (5 bases). Trimming shortened V by 0 bases and J by 5 bases, and 11 bases separated the two germline ends. This CDR3 is built from 14 residues. The germline gives CDR1 SGHRS, CDR2 YFSETQ. The CDR3 region has the DNA TGCGCCAGCAGCTTGGAGCAGGGATGGTATGGCTACACCTTC. Protein product: CASSLEQGWYGYTF.

The rearrangement uses TRBV5-4 and TRBJ1-5, with TRBD1 identical over 9 bases. The CDR3 runs to 15 residues. J was trimmed by 6 bases and V by 8 bases; bases with no gene match: 12. Germline values: CDR1 SGHNT, CDR2 YYREEE (reference sequence). The CDR3 protein is CASSLDRGESQPQHF. For the CDR3, the DNA is TGTGCCAGTAGCCTGGACAGGGGAGAAAGTCAGCCCCAGCATTTT.

This chain connects TRBV10-2 to TRBJ2-7; D is uncertain. The CDR3 is made up of 15 amino acids. Trimming left V 6 bases short and J 0 bases short, with 15 bases between. Per germline, CDR1 WSHSY and CDR2 SAAADI. The CDR3 reads CASSRTAMSSYEQYF. The CDR3 DNA reads TGCGCCAGCAGCCGAACTGCGATGAGCTCCTACGAGCAGTACTTC.

CDR3 region: CASSLFITGEETQYF. The CDR3 nucleotides read TGTGCCAGCAGCTTGTTCATCACAGGGGAAGAGACCCAGTACTTC. The chain employs TRBV5-4 and TRBJ2-5, with 7 bases lining up with TRBD1. Unmatched junction bases numbered 6, after V lost 1 base and J lost 3 bases. CDR3 size: 15 residues. Per the germline V gene, CDR1 is SGHNT and CDR2 is YYREEE (reference sequence).

V and J are TRBV29-1 and TRBJ2-1; 10 bases fit TRBD2. V lost 7 bases, J lost 10 bases, and 10 bases stayed unmatched. Per the germline V gene, CDR1 is SQVTM and CDR2 is ANQGSEA. The CDR3 contains 13 residues. CDR3 amino acids: CSAGLADSLEQFF. For the CDR3, the DNA is TGCAGCGCCGGACTAGCGGATTCCCTGGAGCAGTTCTTC.

V and J are TRBV3-1 and TRBJ2-5, with D uncertain. Trimming cost V 4 bases and J 1 base, with 10 bases left between them. This CDR3 has 14 amino acids. Germline loops: CDR1 LGHDT, CDR2 YNNKEL (reference sequence). CDR3 bases: TGTGCCAGCAGCCGATGGACCTTCCAAGAGACCCAGTACTTC. This gives the protein CASSRWTFQETQYF.